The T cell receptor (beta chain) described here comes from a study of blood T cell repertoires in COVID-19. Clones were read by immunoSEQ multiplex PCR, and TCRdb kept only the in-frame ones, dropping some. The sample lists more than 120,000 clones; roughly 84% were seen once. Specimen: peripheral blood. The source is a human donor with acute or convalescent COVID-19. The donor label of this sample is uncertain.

This CDR3 is CASSYSGGEETQYF. CDR3 DNA: TGTGCCAGCAGCTATAGCGGGGGGGAAGAGACCCAGTACTTC. The rearrangement links TRBV7-2 to TRBJ2-5; the match to TRBD2 covers 11 bases. Per germline, CDR1 SGHTA and CDR2 FQGNSA. The V segment lost 4 bases and the J segment 3 bases; nucleotides outside the gene matches: 1. This CDR3 contains 14 residues.